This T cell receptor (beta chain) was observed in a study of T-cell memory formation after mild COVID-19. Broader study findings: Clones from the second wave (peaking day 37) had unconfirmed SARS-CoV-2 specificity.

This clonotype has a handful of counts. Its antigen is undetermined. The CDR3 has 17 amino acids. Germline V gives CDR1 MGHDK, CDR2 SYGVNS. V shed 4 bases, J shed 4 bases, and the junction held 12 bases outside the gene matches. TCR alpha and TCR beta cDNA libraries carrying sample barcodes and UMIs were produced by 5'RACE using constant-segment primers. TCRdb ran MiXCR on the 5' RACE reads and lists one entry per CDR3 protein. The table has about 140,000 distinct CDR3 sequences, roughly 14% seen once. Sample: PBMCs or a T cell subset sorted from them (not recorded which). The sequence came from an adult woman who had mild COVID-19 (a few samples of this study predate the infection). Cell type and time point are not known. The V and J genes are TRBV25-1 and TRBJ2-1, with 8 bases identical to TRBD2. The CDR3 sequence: CASSGIRTSGPYNEQFF. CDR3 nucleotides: TGTGCCAGCAGTGGGATTAGAACTAGCGGACCTTACAATGAGCAGTTCTTC.